This T cell receptor beta chain was sequenced for a study of Tregs in tolerant kidney transplant recipients (dated by TCRdb to about 2019). For the study in its entirety: The study applied TCRbeta sequencing to find donor-specific regulatory T cells before combined kidney and bone marrow transplantation and then followed those same cells after transplant. In a few healthy controls, several methods of expanding Tregs specific for an allogeneic donor were compared by TCRbeta repertoire sequencing.

Thawed PBMCs were FACS-sorted into unstimulated Tregs (CD4+CD25+CD127-), CD4+ non-Tregs (CD4+CD25-), CD4 cells and CD8 cells. Healthy control blood was obtained either as purchased buffy coats or from healthy volunteers. Healthy control blood was separated into PBMCs by Ficoll density gradient and cryopreserved, and patient PBMCs were collected both before and after transplant. For TCRbeta CDR3 sequencing, genomic DNA from the sorted cells was extracted using the QIAGEN DNeasy Blood and Tissue Kit. High-throughput TCRbeta CDR3 sequencing was carried out commercially through immunoSEQ, with PCR amplification with bias correction and internal controls included. Per the authors' processing: Unique productive TCRbeta sequences were defined by CDR3 nucleotide sequence when primers matched and otherwise by CDR3 amino acid sequence together with Vbeta and Jbeta genes. To correct for sorting error, sequences found in more than one sorted population at a frequency ratio of 2:1 or less were discarded, and the remaining shared sequences were assigned to the population with the higher frequency. A sequence was defined as donor-reactive if the sequence was expanded at least 5-fold in CFSE-low cells compared with unstimulated cells and had a frequency of at least 0.01% in CFSE-low cells. Repertoire divergence was quantified by Jensen-Shannon divergence calculated from the top 100 TCRbeta sequences ranked by frequency. For samples with multiple sequencing runs, sorting error was corrected in each run separately before the runs were combined. In TCRdb, the immuneACCESS table is reduced to in-frame sequences with V and J assigned. These tables do not hold every clone; where another copy was compared, an unresolved V gene accounts for under half, and the others remain unexplained. That table furnishes V, J and clone size, whereas the DNA furnished D and trimming. In all, the sample holds 80,000 to 90,000 clones, and around nine tenths of those were seen once. The ten largest account for approximately 4.8% of the sample.

Concerning this clone: Its cognate antigen has yet to be identified. Within one base of it there is no much larger clone, and no base qualities were kept.

The paper's findings and limits, for the study overall: The study was constrained by small patient numbers, and validation of the findings is required in larger populations and under other immunosuppression protocols. Biological reproducibility was not examined directly, but technical replication error appeared to be minimal. Expanding Tregs with activated donor B cells appeared to identify the most biologically relevant and donor-specific TCRbeta repertoire.

V was cut back by 4 bases and J by 10 bases, leaving a gap of 22 bases between them. Looking up the germline V gene yields CDR1 LGHNA and CDR2 YNFKEQ. The CDR3, from cysteine to phenylalanine, totals 15 residues. Just the 45-base CDR3 DNA is kept, in frame starting at base 1. The sequence came from a human donor in good health. Recombination linked TRBV4-2 to TRBJ1-1; TRBD1 might be the D gene, on 5 matching bases. Source material: CD8+ T cells from blood. The CDR3 protein is CASSPVGEQRWGAFF. The DNA sequence is given as TGTGCCAGCAGCCCAGTGGGGGAACAGCGTTGGGGAGCTTTCTTT.